Shown below are 28 T cell receptor beta chains from a single sample sequenced in a study of OX40 agonist ivuxolimab in advanced cancers. Profiled with immunoSEQ multiplex PCR; TCRdb holds only in-frame clones, not every one. The table includes fewer than 85,000 clones, roughly 86% detected once. The sequences come from CD4+ or CD8+ T cells sorted from blood, collected in a trial of the OX40 agonist ivuxolimab. All receptors come from an adult with an advanced solid tumor such as melanoma, head and neck, liver or kidney cancer.

The chain links TRBV10-3 to TRBJ1-4; D gene ambiguous. This CDR3 is built from 14 residues. Trimming left V 0 bases short and J 0 bases short, with 2 bases between. The germline gives CDR1 ENHRY, CDR2 SYGVKD. The CDR3 coding sequence is TGTGCCATCAGTGAGTCCGCAACTAATGAAAAACTGTTTTTT. Translation: CAISESATNEKLFF.

V and J are TRBV19 and TRBJ1-1; D perhaps matches TRBD1 (6 bases). The germline gives CDR1 LNHDA, CDR2 SQIVND (reference sequence). The CDR3 extends over 17 amino acids. Deletions cut 5 bases from V and 1 base from J, with 20 bases between. Here the CDR3 reads CASSSPPGALSNTEAFF. The CDR3 DNA reads as TGTGCCAGTAGTTCCCCCCCAGGGGCCCTATCGAACACTGAAGCTTTCTTT.

The CDR3 loop reads CASSATGIGNTIYF. The CDR3 region has the DNA TGTGCCAGCAGCGCCACAGGGATCGGAAACACCATATATTTT. V and J are TRBV5-8 and TRBJ1-3; tentative D call: TRBD1 (6 bases). CDR3 length: 14 amino acids. Germline V CDR1 and CDR2: SGHTS, YDEGEE. V lost 4 bases, J lost 4 bases, and 12 bases lay in between.

This chain connects TRBV5-5 to TRBJ2-7; D is perhaps TRBD2 (5 bases). The CDR3 contains 13 residues. Germline V gives CDR1 SGHKS, CDR2 YYEKEE (reference sequence). V was trimmed by 2 bases and J by 7 bases, leaving 13 bases between them. CDR3 DNA sequence: TGTGCCAGCAGCTTCACATCTACGGGAGAGCAGTACTTC. This translates into CASSFTSTGEQYF.

This sequence joins TRBV2 and TRBJ2-3; D is possibly TRBD1 or TRBD2 (5 bases each). Germline CDR1 reads SNHLY; CDR2 reads FYNNEI. Between the trimmed V and J ends, which lost 5 bases and 6 bases, there was a span of 21 bases. The CDR3 runs 16 residues. The CDR3 DNA reads as TGTGCCAGCAGTCGCTGGGGACGTAGGTCGTCCGATACGCAGTATTTT. It specifies CASSRWGRRSSDTQYF. The full variable domain, completed using reference TRBV2 and TRBJ2-3, is EPEVTQTPSHQVTQMGQEVILRCVPISNHLYFYWYRQILGQKVEFLVSFYNNEISEKSEIFDDQFSVERPDGSNFTLKIRSTKLEDSAMYFCASSRWGRRSSDTQYFGPGTRLTVL.

The genes are TRBV6-5 and TRBJ2-5, with D possibly TRBD2 on 6 matching bases. The V and J ends lost 6 bases and 2 bases respectively, with 10 bases between them. The CDR3 has 13 residues. Germline V lookup: CDR1 MNHEY, CDR2 SVGAGI. The chain's CDR3 is CASSRTTQETQYF. DNA of the CDR3: TGTGCCAGCAGCCGGACTACACAAGAGACCCAGTACTTC.

This chain connects TRBV6-1 to TRBJ1-3, with unresolved D. This CDR3 has 13 amino acids. V was pared by 0 bases and J by 9 bases, with 9 bases between. Germline lookup yields CDR1 MNHNS and CDR2 SASEGT. This chain's CDR3 is CASSEALLFTIYF. In DNA form, the CDR3 reads TGTGCCAGCAGTGAAGCCCTCCTTTTCACCATATATTTT.

The J gene is TRBJ2-5, the V gene TRBV28; no clear D gene. Trimming shortened V by 4 bases and J by 5 bases, and 11 bases separated the two germline ends. CDR3 length: 13 residues. The germline gives CDR1 MDHEN, CDR2 SYDVKM. The chain's CDR3 is CASSSTSTETQYF. The CDR3 DNA follows: TGTGCCAGCAGTTCAACATCCACGGAGACCCAGTACTTC.

The V gene is TRBV2, the J gene TRBJ2-1, with D perhaps matching TRBD1 (5 bases). The V and J ends lost 4 bases and 6 bases respectively, with 13 bases between them. This CDR3 region has 14 residues. Germline values: CDR1 SNHLY, CDR2 FYNNEI. CDR3 coding DNA: TGTGCCAGCAGTGGGGGCCAAGCCCCCAATGAGCAGTTCTTC. Its translation: CASSGGQAPNEQFF. The full variable domain, its missing parts supplied by reference TRBV2 and TRBJ2-1, is EPEVTQTPSHQVTQMGQEVILRCVPISNHLYFYWYRQILGQKVEFLVSFYNNEISEKSEIFDDQFSVERPDGSNFTLKIRSTKLEDSAMYFCASSGGQAPNEQFFGPGTRLTVL.

This clone occurred once. The chain couples TRBV27 to TRBJ1-1, with D unclear. Germline values: CDR1 MNHEY, CDR2 SMNVEV (reference sequence). Between the trimmed V and J ends, which lost 5 bases and 1 base, there was a span of 8 bases. This CDR3 is 13 amino acids long. CDR3 sequence (DNA): TGTGCCAGCAGTCTCACTCGGAACACTGAAGCTTTCTTT. It is translated as CASSLTRNTEAFF.

The chain couples TRBV5-4 to TRBJ1-1; unclear D gene. Germline loops: CDR1 SGHNT, CDR2 YYREEE (reference sequence). The CDR3 has 12 amino acids. The V gene lost 3 bases and the J gene lost 4 bases, with 7 bases spanning the gap. CDR3 nucleotide sequence: TGTGCCAGCAGCTCGAGAAGCACTGAAGCTTTCTTT. Translation gives CASSSRSTEAFF.

J is TRBJ1-1 and V is TRBV11-3, with TRBD1 as a possible D gene (5 bases). V lost 2 bases and J lost 6, with 10 bases in between. This CDR3 is 13 amino acids long. Germline CDR1 is SGHNT and CDR2 is YENEEA. CDR3 region: CASSLWGGSEAFF. As DNA, the CDR3 is TGTGCCAGCAGCTTATGGGGGGGGTCTGAAGCTTTCTTT.

The chain uses TRBV25-1 and TRBJ2-1; TRBD2 matches 10 bases. The V gene end was trimmed by 5 bases and the J gene end by 5 bases; junction bases not matched to a gene: 9. This CDR3 comprises 16 residues. Germline V gives CDR1 MGHDK, CDR2 SYGVNS. The CDR3 loop reads CASSRSSGRRNNEQFF. CDR3 DNA sequence: TGTGCCAGCAGTCGGAGTAGCGGGAGGAGGAACAATGAGCAGTTCTTC.

The rearrangement joins TRBV6-1 to TRBJ1-2; no definite D call. The V end lost 7 bases, the J end lost 0 bases, and 6 bases lay between the germline ends. This CDR3 contains 12 residues. Germline loops: CDR1 MNHNS, CDR2 SASEGT. In DNA, the CDR3 is TGTGCCAGCACCAGCTCTAACTATGGCTACACCTTC. Its protein is CASTSSNYGYTF.

This clone showed up just once. The genes are TRBV27 and TRBJ2-7, with D unresolved. V lost 3 bases to trimming and J lost 0 bases, with 6 bases between them. Germline V gene sequence: CDR1 MNHEY, CDR2 SMNVEV (reference sequence). This CDR3 has 13 amino acids. CDR3 residues: CASSFSVSYEQYF. In DNA form, the CDR3 reads TGTGCCAGCAGTTTTTCCGTCTCCTACGAGCAGTACTTC.

This clone was counted a few times. The chain recombines TRBV13 with TRBJ1-2, with no clear D. The CDR3 is made up of 12 amino acids. Trimming took 0 bases from V and 4 from J, leaving 3 bases between them. CDR1 and CDR2 (germline): PRHDT, FYEKMQ (reference sequence). The CDR3: CASSLGIYGYTF. The DNA of the CDR3 is TGTGCCAGCAGCTTAGGGATCTATGGCTACACCTTC.

The J gene is TRBJ2-7, the V gene TRBV5-8, with 9 bases matching TRBD1. The CDR3 runs to 15 residues. The V and J ends lost 5 bases and 1 base, in that order; junction bases with no gene match: 7. Germline CDR1 and CDR2: SGHTS and YDEGEE. The CDR3 protein is CASRVTGGASYEQYF. CDR3 DNA sequence: TGTGCCAGCAGAGTTACAGGGGGCGCTTCCTACGAGCAGTACTTC.

The chain is built from TRBV28 and TRBJ2-3, with 9 nucleotides matching TRBD2. There are 15 residues in the CDR3. Germline-derived CDR1 and CDR2 are MDHEN and SYDVKM. The V segment lost 6 bases and the J segment 6 bases; nucleotides outside the gene matches: 10. In DNA, the CDR3 is TGTGCCAGCAGCCAACCGGGACTAGCCATGGATACGCAGTATTTT. Its protein product is CASSQPGLAMDTQYF.

J is TRBJ2-4 and V is TRBV29-1, with D possibly TRBD1 on 6 matching bases. V gave up 5 bases and J gave up 1 base, with 9 bases separating them. There are 13 residues in the CDR3. Per germline, CDR1 SQVTM and CDR2 ANQGSEA. The CDR3 region is CSVRGLAKNIQYF. The CDR3 nucleotides are TGCAGCGTTAGGGGGTTGGCCAAAAACATTCAGTACTTC.

This chain uses TRBV18 with TRBJ1-1; TRBD1 aligns across 9 bases. V gave up 6 bases and J gave up 0 bases; unmatched junction bases: 8. The V gene's germline CDR1 is KGHSH and CDR2 LQKENI. The CDR3 runs to 16 residues. The DNA for the CDR3 is TGTGCCAGCTCCCGAGGACAGGGGATGTTGAACACTGAAGCTTTCTTT. Translated, it gives CASSRGQGMLNTEAFF.

This chain joins TRBV28 and TRBJ1-2; a possible D gene is TRBD1 (5 bases). The length of the CDR3 is 14 residues. Trimming took off 7 bases at V and 2 bases at J, with 14 bases between the two ends. CDR1 is MDHEN and CDR2 is SYDVKM in the germline V gene. The CDR3 DNA reads TGTGCCAGCACGTTTTTGGGGGACAACTATGGCTACACCTTC. This encodes CASTFLGDNYGYTF.

The CDR3 region has the DNA TGTGCCAGTACCCGAGGTCCAGGGCATAACGACGAGCAGTACTTC. Translation: CASTRGPGHNDEQYF. The chain employs TRBV19 and TRBJ2-7, with D tentatively TRBD1 (5 bases). The CDR3 is 15 residues long. V lost 7 bases and J 5 bases, leaving 21 bases between the germline ends. Germline CDR1 and CDR2: LNHDA and SQIVND (reference sequence). Looking up the rest from reference TRBV19 and TRBJ2-7 gives the full variable domain: DGGITQSPKYLFRKEGQNVTLSCEQNLNHDAMYWYRQDPGQGLRLIYYSQIVNDFQKGDIAEGYSVSREKKESFPLTVTSAQKNPTAFYLCASTRGPGHNDEQYFGPGTRLTVT.

V gene TRBV7-9 combines with J gene TRBJ2-1; 7 bases align to TRBD1. The V gene end was trimmed by 5 bases and the J gene end by 4 bases; junction bases not matched to a gene: 5. The germline CDR1 and CDR2 sequences are SEHNR and FQNEAQ (reference sequence). The CDR3 consists of 14 residues. This chain's CDR3 is CASSNRGPYNEQFF. In DNA form, the CDR3 reads TGTGCCAGCAGCAACAGGGGCCCTTACAATGAGCAGTTCTTC.

The V call is TRBV6-1, the J call TRBJ1-2; tentative D call: TRBD1 (5 bases). Trimming cost V 6 bases and J 5 bases, with 13 bases left between them. The CDR3 is 13 amino acids. CDR1 is MNHNS, CDR2 SASEGT, per germline. The CDR3, as DNA: TGTGCCAGCAGGGCGCAGGGATATTATGGCTACACCTTC. Protein: CASRAQGYYGYTF.

CDR3 sequence: CASRDLAGPPYEQYF. DNA for the CDR3: TGCGCCAGCAGGGATCTAGCGGGGCCCCCCTACGAGCAGTACTTC. The chain employs TRBV10-2 and TRBJ2-7; 9 nucleotides agree with TRBD2. V shed 6 bases, J shed 2 bases, and the junction held 8 bases outside the gene matches. The CDR3 is 15 amino acids. The V gene's germline CDR1 is WSHSY and CDR2 SAAADI.

The chain carries TRBV5-1 and TRBJ2-1, with D tentatively TRBD1 or TRBD2 (6 bases each). Trimming cost V 0 bases and J 4 bases, with 11 bases left between them. The germline gives CDR1 SGHRS, CDR2 YFSETQ. This CDR3 comprises 15 residues. CDR3 region: CASSLEGGAYNEQFF. CDR3 sequence (DNA): TGCGCCAGCAGCTTGGAGGGGGGCGCGTACAATGAGCAGTTCTTC.

With regard to this clone: Other DNA variants within this sample encode the same CDR3. The CDR3 spells CASSLEVTSGSGNEQFF. The CDR3 DNA follows: TGCGCCAGCAGCTTGGAGGTGACTAGCGGGTCCGGCAATGAGCAGTTCTTC. The chain links TRBV5-1 to TRBJ2-1, with 10 bases fitting TRBD2. Germline V gene data show CDR1 as SGHRS and CDR2 as YFSETQ. This CDR3 contains 17 residues. The V gene end was trimmed by 0 bases and the J gene end by 6 bases; junction bases not matched to a gene: 9.

The chain recombines TRBV5-4 with TRBJ2-7, with 9 positions matching TRBD2. Germline-derived CDR1 and CDR2 are SGHNT and YYREEE (reference sequence). The trim removed 4 bases at V and 5 bases at J, leaving 7 bases unmatched. CDR3 size: 14 residues. The CDR3 nucleotides read TGTGCCAGCAGCCACGCCCGGACTAGCGACGAGCAGTACTTC. As protein: CASSHARTSDEQYF.